This TCR beta chain was captured in a study of blood T cells in healthy people across ages (dated by TCRdb to between 2014 and 2017). Regarding the research as a whole: In model experiments, roughly one uniquely barcoded TCR beta cDNA molecule per two T cells was captured by template switching. The study analyzed two additional independent replicas of 1 million unique cDNA reads from the same blood draw for two donors, one aged 18 to 30 and one aged 80 or older. Age-related changes in TCR beta repertoire diversity were measured in the study by deep sequencing normalized with unique cDNA molecular identifiers. The donors were divided into four age groups: young (average approximately 17 years), middle-aged (about 41), aged (around 59) and long-lived (approximately 74). Study-level results and caveats: Since profiling was done on bulk unsorted PBMCs, naive and antigen-experienced compartments could not be conclusively compared. Observed TCR beta diversity correlated strongly with the percentage of naive T cells measured by flow cytometry. Compared with the aged group, the long-lived group had more naive CD4+ T cells, fewer expanded clones and increased TCR diversity, suggesting age selection. Observed TCR beta diversity per million T cells fell roughly linearly with age, and a significant reduction was already apparent by age approximately 40. Estimates of total diversity from one million sequenced T cells were regarded as lower bounds and underestimates. Because the CMV infection status of the donors was unknown, age-related changes in expanded clonotypes may potentially have been confounded.

The donors were 40 or so Caucasian individuals from Russia, aged roughly 6 to 100 years, who were systemically healthy. Around 10 milliliters of peripheral blood were collected from each donor into EDTA-treated Vacutainer tubes. Ficoll-Paque density-gradient centrifugation was used to isolate PBMCs, with at least 6.5 million per sample. Total RNA, at least 5.5 micrograms per sample, was extracted from PBMCs with Trizol reagent. For every donor, an aliquot of PBMCs went through flow cytometry to measure the percentages of naive CD45RAhigh/CD27high T cells. This clonotype came up a few times. Its antigen target is currently unknown. Base qualities were left out, and no much larger clone turns up one base away. V has 5 bases trimmed and J has 0 bases trimmed; junction bases matching no gene number 5. The CDR3 measures 16 amino acids from cysteine to phenylalanine. Only the CDR3 portion is preserved as DNA: 48 bases, with reading frame beginning at the first base.

Libraries were built with 5' RACE. The run used an Illumina HiSeq 2500. A second PCR of roughly 7 to 12 cycles was run with a J-beta primer mix and a sample-barcoded 5' primer. A template-switch 5' adaptor carrying 12 random nucleotides introduced a unique molecular identifier onto each TCR beta cDNA molecule. Each sample yielded at least 3 million CDR3-containing paired-end reads. First-strand cDNA was synthesized from all RNA with the Mint cDNA synthesis kit, primed by a TRBC-specific oligonucleotide. All cDNA was treated with uracil-DNA glycosylase and then went through a first 18-cycle PCR with the universal primers M1SS and BC2_uni_R. The published analysis was carried out like this. Normalization of each sample was performed by random selection of 1 million high-quality reads, each carrying a distinct molecular identifier. Instead of being binned into consensus sequences, reads with shared molecular identifiers were discarded. CDR3 identification, clonotype clustering and error correction used MiTCR with a Q25 quality threshold and the strictest error-elimination algorithm. A nonparametric unseen species model with Euler transformation was used to estimate a lower bound on total TCR beta diversity. TCRdb reprocessing: public reads trimmed at Q25 with fastp, clones called with MiXCR, in-frame beta chains kept. Each record represents a unique CDR3 protein, reported with the most common genes and DNA among its rows. These V and J calls rely on TCRdb rather than the paper's analysis. For this sample there are around 780,000 distinct CDR3 sequences; roughly 26% appear just once. Around 3% of the sample rests with the top ten.

The data were also submitted as part of a second study, on T cells of mothers and their children. Looking at the second paper: The donors were nine systemically healthy Caucasian individuals, made up of three mothers and their six children. cDNA synthesis used all of the extracted RNA, with approximately 1.6 ug of RNA in each 15 ul reaction. In the second PCR, the M1S primer introduced both the sample barcodes and 2-4 random nucleotides. Each mother yielded over 10 million TCR beta CDR3 reads and each child 3 million to 3.5 million reads. Thymic selection shapes the output of TCR recombination in a similar way in related and unrelated pairs, and inherited differences have a minor effect. Normalized repertoire overlap was always slightly but never significantly higher in related than unrelated mother-child pairs. With a sensitivity of 90 to 100 clones per million clonotypes, no persistent microchimeric T cell clones were detected. The study used deep NGS to compare TCR beta repertoires of mothers and children, seeking features distinguishing related mother-child pairs from unrelated individuals. On average, the children were approximately 11 +/- 4 years old, while the mothers were about 38 +/- 4 years old. After adapter ligation was performed with NEBNext reagents, the libraries were sequenced on an Illumina HiSeq 2000 with 100+100 nt paired-end reads. To prevent cross-contamination, the mother and child libraries were prepared one month apart and sequenced in separate runs. Each donor had between roughly 450,000 and 2,100,000 distinct TCR beta clonotypes identified. Naive TCR beta clonotypes were estimated from low-frequency clonotypes matched to each donor's FACS-determined naive share, without sorting.

The chain joins TRBV12-3 or TRBV12-4 to TRBJ2-2; 8 junctional bases match TRBD1. The TCR originated in a boy between 5 and 17 years old in good health. Input material: blood. The DNA sequence follows: TGTGCCAGCAGTGCCGGACAGGGTTCGAACACCGGGGAGCTGTTTTTT. It translates to CASSAGQGSNTGELFF.